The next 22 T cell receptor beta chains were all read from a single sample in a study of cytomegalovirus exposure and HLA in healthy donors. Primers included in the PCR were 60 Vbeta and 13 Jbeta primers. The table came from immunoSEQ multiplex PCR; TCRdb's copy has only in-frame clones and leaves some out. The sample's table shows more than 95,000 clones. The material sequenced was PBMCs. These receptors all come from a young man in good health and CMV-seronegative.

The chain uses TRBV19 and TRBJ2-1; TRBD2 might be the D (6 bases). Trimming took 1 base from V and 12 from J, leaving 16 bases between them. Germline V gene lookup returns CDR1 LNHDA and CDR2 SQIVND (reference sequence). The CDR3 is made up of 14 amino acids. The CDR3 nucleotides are TGTGCCAGTAGTATAGCAAGGAGGGCCGGAGGGCAGTTCTTC. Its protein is CASSIARRAGGQFF.

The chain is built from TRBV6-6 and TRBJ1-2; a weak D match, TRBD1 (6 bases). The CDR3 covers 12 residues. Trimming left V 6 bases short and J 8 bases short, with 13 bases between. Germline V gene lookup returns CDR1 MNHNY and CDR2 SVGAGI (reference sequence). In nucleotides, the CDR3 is TGTGCCAGCAGGACCGGGACAAGAGGCTACACCTTC. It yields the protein CASRTGTRGYTF.

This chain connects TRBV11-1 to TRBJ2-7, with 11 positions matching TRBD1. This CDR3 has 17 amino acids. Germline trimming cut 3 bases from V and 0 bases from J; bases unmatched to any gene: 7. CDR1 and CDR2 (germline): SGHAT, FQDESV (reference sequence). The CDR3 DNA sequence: TGTGCCAGCAGCTTTGCTCCGGGACAGGGGGGCTCCTACGAGCAGTACTTC. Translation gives CASSFAPGQGGSYEQYF. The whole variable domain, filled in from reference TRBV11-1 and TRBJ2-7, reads EAEVAQSPRYKITEKSQAVAFWCDPISGHATLYWYRQILGQGPELLVQFQDESVVDDSQLPKDRFSAERLKGVDSTLKIQPAELGDSAMYLCASSFAPGQGGSYEQYFGPGTRLTVT.

This chain's CDR3 is CAWNRGDRDEQYF. CDR3 nucleotide sequence: TGTGCCTGGAACAGGGGGGATAGGGACGAGCAGTACTTC. The gene calls are TRBV30 and TRBJ2-7; TRBD1 matches at 8 bases. Losses at the gene ends were 4 bases for V and 5 bases for J; bases not matched to a gene: 7. CDR1 GTSNPN and CDR2 SVGIG come from the germline V gene (reference sequence). There are 13 residues in the CDR3. Full variable domain (missing parts from reference TRBV30 and TRBJ2-7): SQTIHQWPATLVQPVGSPLSLECTVEGTSNPNLYWYRQAAGRGLQLLFYSVGIGQISSEVPQNLSASRPQDRQFILSSKKLLLSDSGFYLCAWNRGDRDEQYFGPGTRLTVT.

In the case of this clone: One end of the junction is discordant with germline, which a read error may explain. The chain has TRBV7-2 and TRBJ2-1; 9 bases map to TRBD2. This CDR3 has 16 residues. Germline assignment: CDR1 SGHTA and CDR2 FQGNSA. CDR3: CASNLVGTSTYNEQFF. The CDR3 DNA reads TGTGCCAGCAACTTAGTTGGGACTAGCACCTACAATGAGCAGTTCTTC.

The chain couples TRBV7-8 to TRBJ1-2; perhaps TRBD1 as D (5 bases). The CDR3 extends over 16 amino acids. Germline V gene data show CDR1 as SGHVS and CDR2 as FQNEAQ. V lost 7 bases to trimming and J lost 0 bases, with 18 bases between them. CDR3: CASTGGVGYPNYGYTF. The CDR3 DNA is TGTGCCAGCACCGGGGGGGTGGGTTACCCTAACTATGGCTACACCTTC. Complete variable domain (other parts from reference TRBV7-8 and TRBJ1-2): GAGVSQSPRYKVAKRGQDVALRCDPISGHVSLFWYQQALGQGPEFLTYFQNEAQLDKSGLPSDRFFAERPEGSVSTLKIQRTQQEDSAVYLCASTGGVGYPNYGYTFGSGTRLTVV.

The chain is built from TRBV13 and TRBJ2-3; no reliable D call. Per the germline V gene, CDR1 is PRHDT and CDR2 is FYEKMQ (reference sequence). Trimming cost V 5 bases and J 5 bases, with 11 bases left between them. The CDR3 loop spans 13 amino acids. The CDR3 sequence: CASSPGQLDTQYF. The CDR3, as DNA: TGTGCCAGCAGCCCGGGTCAGCTAGATACGCAGTATTTT.

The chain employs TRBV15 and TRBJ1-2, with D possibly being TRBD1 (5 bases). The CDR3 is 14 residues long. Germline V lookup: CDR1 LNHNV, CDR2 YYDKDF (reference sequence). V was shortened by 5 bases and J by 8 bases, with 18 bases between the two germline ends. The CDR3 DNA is TGTGCCACCAGCTTAGAGGCAGGGTTGGCGGGCTACACCTTC. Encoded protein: CATSLEAGLAGYTF.

CDR3 sequence (DNA): TGTGCCAGCAGCTTCTCGGCACAGAAGAACACTGAAGCTTTCTTT. This sequence encodes CASSFSAQKNTEAFF. V usage is TRBV11-2 and J usage is TRBJ1-1; D unclear. CDR1 is SGHAT, CDR2 FQNNGV, per germline. The CDR3 spans 15 residues. Trimming pared 3 bases from V and 1 base from J, leaving 12 bases between.

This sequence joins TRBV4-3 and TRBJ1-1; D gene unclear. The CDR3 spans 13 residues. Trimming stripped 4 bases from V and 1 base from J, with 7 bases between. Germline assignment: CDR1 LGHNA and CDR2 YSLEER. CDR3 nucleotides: TGCGCCAGCAGCCGTGAGGGGAACACTGAAGCTTTCTTT. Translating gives CASSREGNTEAFF.

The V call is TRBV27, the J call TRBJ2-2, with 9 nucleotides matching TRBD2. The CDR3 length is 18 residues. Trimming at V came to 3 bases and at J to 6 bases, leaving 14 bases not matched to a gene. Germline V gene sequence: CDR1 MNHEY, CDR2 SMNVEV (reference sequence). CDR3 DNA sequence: TGTGCCAGCAGTTTTACGCCTTGGGTAGCGGGAGCAGCCGGGGAGCTGTTTTTT. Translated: CASSFTPWVAGAAGELFF.

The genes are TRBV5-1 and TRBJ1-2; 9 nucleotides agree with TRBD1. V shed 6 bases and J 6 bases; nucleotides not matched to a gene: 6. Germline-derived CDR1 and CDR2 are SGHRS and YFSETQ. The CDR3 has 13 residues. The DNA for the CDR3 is TGCGCCAGCACGAATCGACAGGGGGATGGCTACACCTTC. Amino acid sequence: CASTNRQGDGYTF.

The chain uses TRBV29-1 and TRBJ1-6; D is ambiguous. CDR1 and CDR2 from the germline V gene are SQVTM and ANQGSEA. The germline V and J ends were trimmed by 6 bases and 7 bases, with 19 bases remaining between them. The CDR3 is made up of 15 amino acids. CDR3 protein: CSVAVGRERNSPLHF. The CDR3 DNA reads TGCAGCGTGGCGGTGGGGAGAGAACGAAATTCACCCCTCCACTTT.

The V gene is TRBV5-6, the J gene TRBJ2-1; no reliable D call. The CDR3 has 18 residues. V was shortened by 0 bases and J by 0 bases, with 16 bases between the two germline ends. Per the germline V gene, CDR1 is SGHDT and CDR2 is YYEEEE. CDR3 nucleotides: TGTGCCAGCAGCTTGGTAGCCGGGTCCCCCTCCTCCTACAATGAGCAGTTCTTC. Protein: CASSLVAGSPSSYNEQFF. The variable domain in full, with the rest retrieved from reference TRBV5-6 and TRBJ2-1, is DAGVTQSPTHLIKTRGQQVTLRCSPKSGHDTVSWYQQALGQGPQFIFQYYEEEERQRGNFPDRFSGHQFPNYSSELNVNALLLGDSALYLCASSLVAGSPSSYNEQFFGPGTRLTVL.

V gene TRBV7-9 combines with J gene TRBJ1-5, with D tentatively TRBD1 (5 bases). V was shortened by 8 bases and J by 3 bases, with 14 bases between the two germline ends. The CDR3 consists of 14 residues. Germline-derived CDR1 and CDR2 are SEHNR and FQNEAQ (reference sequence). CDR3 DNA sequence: TGTGCCAGCTGGGCCAGGGATGCCAATCAGCCCCAGCATTTT. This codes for CASWARDANQPQHF.

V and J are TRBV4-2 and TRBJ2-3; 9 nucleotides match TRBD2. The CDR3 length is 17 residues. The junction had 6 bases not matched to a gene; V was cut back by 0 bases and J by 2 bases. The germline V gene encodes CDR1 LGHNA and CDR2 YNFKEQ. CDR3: CASSQEVAGEFTDTQYF. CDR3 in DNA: TGTGCCAGCAGCCAAGAAGTAGCGGGAGAGTTCACAGATACGCAGTATTTT.

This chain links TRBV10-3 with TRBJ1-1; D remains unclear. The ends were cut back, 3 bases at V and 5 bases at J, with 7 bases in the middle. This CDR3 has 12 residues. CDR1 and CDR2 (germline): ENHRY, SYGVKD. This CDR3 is CAISDRDTEAFF. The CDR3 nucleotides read TGTGCCATCAGTGATCGGGATACTGAAGCTTTCTTT.

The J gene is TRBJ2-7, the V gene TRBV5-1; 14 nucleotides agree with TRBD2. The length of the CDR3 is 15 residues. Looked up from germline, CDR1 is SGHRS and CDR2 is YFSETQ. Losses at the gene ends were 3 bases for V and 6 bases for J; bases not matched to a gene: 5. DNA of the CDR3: TGCGCCAGCAGCTCCTTGACTAGCGGGAGGGGCGAGCAGTACTTC. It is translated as CASSSLTSGRGEQYF.

The CDR3 nucleotides read TGTGCCAGCAGCATCCGGGACAGGGATTACGAGCAGTACTTC. Its translation: CASSIRDRDYEQYF. The chain carries TRBV7-9 and TRBJ2-7; 9 bases agree with TRBD1. Germline V CDR1 and CDR2: SEHNR, FQNEAQ (reference sequence). The junction had 6 bases not matched to a gene; V was cut back by 5 bases and J by 4 bases. The CDR3 is made up of 14 amino acids.

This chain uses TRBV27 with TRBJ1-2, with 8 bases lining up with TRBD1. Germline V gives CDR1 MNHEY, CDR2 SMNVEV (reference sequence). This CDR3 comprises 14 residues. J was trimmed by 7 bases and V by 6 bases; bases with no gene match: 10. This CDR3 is CASSSGGLTLGYTF. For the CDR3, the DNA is TGTGCCAGCAGCTCAGGGGGCCTAACCCTTGGCTACACCTTC.

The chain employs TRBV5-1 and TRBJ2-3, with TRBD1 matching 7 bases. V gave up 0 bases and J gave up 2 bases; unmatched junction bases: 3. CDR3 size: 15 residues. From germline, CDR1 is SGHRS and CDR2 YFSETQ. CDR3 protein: CASSLEGQYTDTQYF. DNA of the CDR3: TGCGCCAGCAGCTTGGAGGGACAGTACACAGATACGCAGTATTTT.

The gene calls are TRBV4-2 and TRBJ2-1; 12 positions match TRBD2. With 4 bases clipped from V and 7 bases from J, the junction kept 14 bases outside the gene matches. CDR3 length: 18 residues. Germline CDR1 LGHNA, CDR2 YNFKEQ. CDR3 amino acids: CASSPDGLAGGPGNEQFF. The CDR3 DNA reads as TGTGCCAGCAGCCCAGATGGCCTAGCGGGAGGGCCTGGTAATGAGCAGTTCTTC.